This T cell receptor beta chain comes out of a study of T-cell reconstitution after alpha-beta-depleted transplantation in children. General study findings and limits: T-cell counts and diversity were attributed mostly to newly produced T cells one year after transplant. It was reported that alpha-beta T cells came from several hundred expanded graft clones (about two months after transplant). After transplant, high TCRbeta diversity at day 60 in some patients arose from surviving recipient T cells and thymic progenitors.

For TCRbeta, the library was prepared with unique molecular identifiers. TCRdb itself ran the PCR reads through MiXCR, one entry per CDR3 protein. Among 300,000 to 400,000 distinct CDR3 sequences listed, 23% were seen once. CDR1 and CDR2 from the germline V gene are SQVTM and ANQGSEA. This CDR3 contains 13 residues. Trimming took 7 bases from V and 0 from J, leaving 12 bases between them. This clonotype was recorded a few times. Its antigen is not known. The receptor comes from a male patient aged 10-17 years who had a stem cell transplant for acute lymphoblastic leukemia, so the T cells may come from the graft donor. This chain joins TRBV29-1 and TRBJ1-1; D gene ambiguous. The sequences come from PBMCs, mostly from graft donor cells, collected 180 days after TCRalphabeta/CD19-depleted stem cell transplant. The CDR3 nucleotides are TGCAGCGGGATGAAGCGGTTGAACACTGAAGCTTTCTTT. Amino acid sequence: CSGMKRLNTEAFF.